This T cell receptor (beta chain) is from a study of T cells in Graves' hyperthyroidism and ophthalmopathy. The overall study: Before treatment of any kind, peripheral blood was taken at initial diagnosis. Study-wide findings and caveats: Most clonotypes that expanded in the thyroid above 0.001 also showed up in blood.

Using RNA transcripts as the source, TCR beta CDR3 regions were amplified. HTBI primers were the set used in a first-round RT-PCR of the TCR CDR3. TCRdb used MiXCR to reprocess the multiplex PCR reads, holding one entry per CDR3 protein. Seen here are about 480,000 distinct CDR3 sequences, approximately 14% observed once, and the top ten hold about 17%. Germline V gene lookup returns CDR1 SGHTA and CDR2 FQGTGA. The CDR3 covers 15 residues. This clonotype was seen many times. Its antigen remains unidentified. A junction end diverges from the germline sequence, so it may reflect a read error. Hyperthyroidism was newly diagnosed in patients aged 18 to 65 (duration under 2 months). Cells are PBMCs isolated from roughly 9.3 ml of fresh blood.

This receptor was taken from a woman aged 18-30 years with Graves' hyperthyroidism. The sequenced sample was blood. The chain uses TRBV7-3 and TRBJ2-3; 7 bases align to TRBD2. The CDR3 loop reads CASSLTAGWADTQYF. The CDR3, as DNA: TGTGCCAGCAGCCTAACAGCGGGATGGGCAGATACGCAGTATTTT.